This T cell receptor (beta chain) was found in a study of T cell repertoires and HLA-DP antigens. Whole-study context: Alloreactive CD4+ T cells targeted HLA-DP on transduced HeLa. Sorted CD137+CD4+ samples averaged about 210 ng DNA; pre-culture CD4+ samples, about 1,200 ng. General study findings and limits: Average cumulative frequency of previously undetected clones was 36.3% against one allele and around 50% against the other. Naive and memory CD4+ cells were analysed together, not apart.

This clone was counted a single time. Its antigen is unidentified. Clones were sequenced by immunoSEQ multiplex PCR, and TCRdb holds only the in-frame ones, with some missing. The sample lists about 73,000 clones, around 80% occurring once. This sequence originates from a man aged 55 to 70 in good health and CMV-seronegative. Sequenced material: CD4+ T cells from PBMCs.

This CDR3 is CASSPQGVRAYNEQFF. CDR3 coding DNA: TGTGCCAGCAGCCCCCAGGGAGTTCGGGCCTACAATGAGCAGTTCTTC. The chain links TRBV5-4 to TRBJ2-1; tentatively, D is TRBD1 or TRBD2 (5 bases each). Germline values: CDR1 SGHNT, CDR2 YYREEE (reference sequence). Trimming pared 4 bases from V and 2 bases from J, leaving 16 bases between. The CDR3 has 16 residues. Full variable domain (outside the CDR3, taken from reference TRBV5-4 and TRBJ2-1): ETGVTQSPTHLIKTRGQQVTLRCSSQSGHNTVSWYQQALGQGPQFIFQYYREEENGRGNFPPRFSGLQFPNYSSELNVNALELDDSALYLCASSPQGVRAYNEQFFGPGTRLTVL.